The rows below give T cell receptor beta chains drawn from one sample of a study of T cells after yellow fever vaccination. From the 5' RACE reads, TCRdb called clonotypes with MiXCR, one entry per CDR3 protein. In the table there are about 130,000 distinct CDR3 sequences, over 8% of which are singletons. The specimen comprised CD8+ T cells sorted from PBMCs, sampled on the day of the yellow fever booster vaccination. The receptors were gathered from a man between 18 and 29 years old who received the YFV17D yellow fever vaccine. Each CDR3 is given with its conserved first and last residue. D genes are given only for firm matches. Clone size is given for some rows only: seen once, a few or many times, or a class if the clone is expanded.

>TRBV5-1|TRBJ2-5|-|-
TGCGCCAGCAGCGCCCTGCGGGACACAATTCAGGAGACCCAGTACTTC
CASSALRDTIQETQYF
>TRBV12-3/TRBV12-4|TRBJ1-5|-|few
TGTGCCAGCATGCAGGGGCATCAGCCCCAGCATTTT
CASMQGHQPQHF
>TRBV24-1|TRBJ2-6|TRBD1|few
TGTGCCACCATCGCACAGGGGGTCGGGGCCAACGTCCTGACTTTC
CATIAQGVGANVLTF
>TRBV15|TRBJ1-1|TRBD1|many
TGTGCCACCAGCAGGGCTGGACAGGGAATGGGTGAAGCTTTCTTT
CATSRAGQGMGEAFF
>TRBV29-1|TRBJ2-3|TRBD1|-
TGCAGCGGGGGACAGGGGGCTTTTTACACAGATACGCAGTATTTT
CSGGQGAFYTDTQYF
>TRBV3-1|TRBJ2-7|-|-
TGTGCCAGCAGCCAAAGTCTCCTAAACTCAGGGGACGAGCAGTACTTC
CASSQSLLNSGDEQYF
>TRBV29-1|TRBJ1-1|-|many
TGCAGCGTTCTCCCACTCATGAACACTGAAGCTTTCTTT
CSVLPLMNTEAFF
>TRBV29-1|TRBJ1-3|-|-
TGCAGCGTTGTGGGTAGTAGATATCCTGGAAACACCATATATTTT
CSVVGSRYPGNTIYF
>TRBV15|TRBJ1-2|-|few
TGTGCCACCAGCAGAGGCGTCTCGAGTCAGGGCTATGGCTACACCTTC
CATSRGVSSQGYGYTF
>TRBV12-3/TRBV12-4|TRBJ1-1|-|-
TGTGCCAGCAGGTACAGGGCGACTAACACTGAAGCTTTCTTT
CASRYRATNTEAFF
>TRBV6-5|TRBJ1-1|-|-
TGTGCCAGCAGTCTAAGCAGGGGCCAGAACACTGAAGCTTTCTTT
CASSLSRGQNTEAFF
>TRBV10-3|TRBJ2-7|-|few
TGTGCCATCTCGCGGGCAGGGAACGAGCAGTACTTC
CAISRAGNEQYF
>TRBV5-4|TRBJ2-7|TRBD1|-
TGTGCCAGCAGCTTCGGGACAGAGTCCTACGAGCAGTACTTC
CASSFGTESYEQYF
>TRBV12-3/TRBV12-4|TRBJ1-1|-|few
TGTGCCAGCAGAACCGGGCCAACCACTGAAGCTTTCTTT
CASRTGPTTEAFF
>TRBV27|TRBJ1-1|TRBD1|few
TGTGCCAGCAGTGGACAGGGGAGGGACACTGAAGCTTTCTTT
CASSGQGRDTEAFF
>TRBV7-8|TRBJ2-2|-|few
TGTGCCAGCGCCACGGGGTCCACCGGGGAGCTGTTTTTT
CASATGSTGELFF
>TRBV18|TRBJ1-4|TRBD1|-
TGTGCCAGCTCACCACGTCGTCAGGGGGATGAAAAACTGTTTTTT
CASSPRRQGDEKLFF
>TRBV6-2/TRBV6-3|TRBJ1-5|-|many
TGTGCCAGCAGTTACTTTTCTGTTGATCAGCCCCAGCATTTT
CASSYFSVDQPQHF
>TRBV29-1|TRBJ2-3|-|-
TGCAGCGTTGAAGGGGCGGGTAACTCAGCAGATACGCAGTATTTT
CSVEGAGNSADTQYF
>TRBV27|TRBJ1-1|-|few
TGTGCCAGCAGTTCGGTTCTGAACACTGAAGCTTTCTTT
CASSSVLNTEAFF
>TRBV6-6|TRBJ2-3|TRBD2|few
TGTGCCAGCAGTTATCTGCTAGCGGGGGTCACAGATACGCAGTATTTT
CASSYLLAGVTDTQYF
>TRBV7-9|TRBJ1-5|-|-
TGTGCCAGCAGCGAGGCAGGGGCGGTTCAGCCCCAGCATTTT
CASSEAGAVQPQHF
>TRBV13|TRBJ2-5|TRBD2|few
TGTGCCAGCAGCTTAGGGCCTAGCGGGGGCCGTATCGTTCGCCAAGAGACCCAGTACTTC
CASSLGPSGGRIVRQETQYF
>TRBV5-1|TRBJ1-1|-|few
TGCGCCAGCAGCTCCCGTACACAGGGAGATGAAGCTTTCTTT
CASSSRTQGDEAFF
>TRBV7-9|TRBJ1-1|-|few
TGTGCCAGCAGCGAGGCCACTGAAGCTTTCTTT
CASSEATEAFF
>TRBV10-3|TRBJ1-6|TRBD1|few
TGTGCCATCTCCGGGGGACAGGGGAATTCACCCCTCCACTTT
CAISGGQGNSPLHF
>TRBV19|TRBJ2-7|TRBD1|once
TGTGCCAGTTCTCCCGGGACAGGGGTTCTGTACGAGCAGTACTTC
CASSPGTGVLYEQYF
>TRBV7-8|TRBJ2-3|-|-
TGTGCCAGCAGCTTAGAAGCGGTAGTTTTCACAGATACGCAGTATTTT
CASSLEAVVFTDTQYF
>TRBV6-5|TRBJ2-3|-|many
TGTGCCAGCAGTTCGGGGGGCCCTGTAGATACGCAGTATTTT
CASSSGGPVDTQYF
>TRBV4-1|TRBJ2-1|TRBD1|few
TGCGCCAGCAGCCAAGGGGACAGCCTCAATGAGCAGTTCTTC
CASSQGDSLNEQFF
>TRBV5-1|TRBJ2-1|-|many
TGCGCCATCTTGAGGGCTAATGAGCAGTTCTTC
CAILRANEQFF
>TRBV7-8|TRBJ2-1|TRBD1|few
TGTGCCAGCAGCTCTACGGACAGGGGAAACAATGAGCAGTTCTTC
CASSSTDRGNNEQFF
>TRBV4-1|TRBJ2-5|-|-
TGCGCCAGCAGCCAAGATTCCCCAGCGGCCCTGTCCTTGTCGGGGACCCAGTACTTC
CASSQDSPAALSLSGTQYF
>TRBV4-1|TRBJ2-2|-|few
TGCGCCAGCGAAGGTCCGGTGAGGACCGGGGAGCTGTTTTTT
CASEGPVRTGELFF
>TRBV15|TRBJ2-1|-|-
TGTGGAGTCTTGGGGGACAATGAGCAGTTCTTC
CGVLGDNEQFF
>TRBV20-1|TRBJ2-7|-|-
TGCAGTGCTAGGCAGGTCAGCTCCTACGAGCAGTACTTC
CSARQVSSYEQYF
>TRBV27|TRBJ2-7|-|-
TGTGCCAGCAGTCCGATCGGCCACGAGCAGTACTTC
CASSPIGHEQYF
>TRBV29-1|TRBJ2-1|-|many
TGCAGCGTTGGCGTGGACAGCCGATACAATGAGCAGTTCTTC
CSVGVDSRYNEQFF
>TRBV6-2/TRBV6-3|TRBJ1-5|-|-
TGTGCCAGCAGTAATCGGGGAGGACAGCCCCAGCATTTT
CASSNRGGQPQHF